The source of this TCR beta chain is a study of vaccination and CD4 T cells after COVID-19. With regard to this clonotype: What it recognizes is unknown.

Sequencing of the DNA from cultured CD4+ T cells was carried out with the Oncomine TCR Beta short-read assay. TCRdb re-called the PCR reads with MiXCR, one entry per CDR3 protein. This table holds under 30,000 distinct CDR3 sequences, around 64% found once. Treatment in this sample: roughly ten-day PBMC culture with coronavirus spike peptide pools or control peptides (ViraFEST assay). V lost 4 bases to trimming and J lost 5 bases; unmatched junction nucleotides: 4. The germline gives CDR1 SGHNT, CDR2 YYREEE (reference sequence). This CDR3 spans 13 amino acids. Source: CD4+ T cells from blood, cultured in vitro, taken after SARS-CoV-2 vaccination. The V gene is TRBV5-4, the J gene TRBJ2-5, with 8 bases identical to TRBD2. The TCR sequence derives from a human donor who received a COVID-19 vaccine. CDR3 residues: CASSTGGGETQYF. The CDR3 region has the DNA TGTGCCAGCAGCACCGGGGGGGGGGAGACCCAGTACTTC.